This entry lists 6 T cell receptor beta chains sequenced from one sample in a study of T-cell memory formation after mild COVID-19. MiXCR, applied by TCRdb to the 5' RACE reads, yields one record per CDR3 protein. The sample lists roughly 180,000 distinct CDR3 sequences; 15% to 20% were seen once. Sample: PBMCs or a T cell subset sorted from them (not recorded which). Receptors originate from a man between 18 and 29 years old who had mild COVID-19 (a few samples of this study predate the infection). Cell type and time point are not known.

This rearrangement joins TRBV20-1 to TRBJ2-5; tentative D call: TRBD2 (5 bases). The CDR3 extends over 14 amino acids. The ends were cut back, 6 bases at V and 1 base at J, with 15 bases in the middle. Germline CDR1 is DFQATT and CDR2 is SNEGSKA (reference sequence). CDR3 residues: CSARELGFQETQYF. CDR3 DNA: TGCAGTGCCCGAGAACTAGGTTTCCAAGAGACCCAGTACTTC.

The chain uses TRBV4-2 and TRBJ2-1; 11 bases line up with TRBD2. V dropped 1 base and J dropped 0; count of bases not matched to a gene: 11. Germline assignment: CDR1 LGHNA and CDR2 YNFKEQ. The CDR3 extends over 20 amino acids. The CDR3 region has the DNA TGTGCCAGCAGCCAAGTAATGGCTAGCGGGGGGCTGAGCTCCTACAATGAGCAGTTCTTC. Protein sequence: CASSQVMASGGLSSYNEQFF.

This clonotype came up a few times. V gene TRBV20-1 combines with J gene TRBJ2-7; tentative D call: TRBD1 (6 bases). Trimming left V 2 bases short and J 3 bases short, with 8 bases between. CDR3 size: 12 residues. The germline gives CDR1 DFQATT, CDR2 SNEGSKA (reference sequence). As DNA, the CDR3 is TGCAGTGCTAGACCGGACAGCTACGAGCAGTACGTC. It translates to CSARPDSYEQYV.

The rearrangement joins TRBV4-2 to TRBJ1-5; no firm D call. The CDR3 contains 16 residues. The germline V gene encodes CDR1 LGHNA and CDR2 YNFKEQ. Trimming left V 2 bases short and J 0 bases short, with 11 bases between. The CDR3 bases are TGTGCCAGCAGCCAACGACCCTCGCTTAGCAATCAGCCCCAGCATTTT. Protein product: CASSQRPSLSNQPQHF.

This clonotype has a handful of counts. The rearrangement joins TRBV12-3 or TRBV12-4 to TRBJ2-2; D may be TRBD1 or TRBD2 (5 bases each). Trimming stripped 0 bases from V and 6 bases from J, with 5 bases between. The CDR3 contains 13 residues. The CDR3 protein is CASSLAGAGELFF. The CDR3 bases are TGTGCCAGCAGTTTAGCGGGGGCCGGGGAGCTGTTTTTT.

This clonotype was seen repeatedly, ten times or more. The chain recombines TRBV6-5 with TRBJ2-7; D may be TRBD2 (6 bases). V dropped 5 bases and J dropped 7 bases, with 18 bases sitting between them. CDR1 is MNHEY, CDR2 SVGAGI, per germline. The CDR3 loop spans 14 amino acids. CDR3: CASSAGTGAREQYF. The CDR3 DNA reads as TGTGCCAGCAGTGCCGGGACTGGGGCTCGGGAGCAGTACTTC.